Listed here is a single TCR beta chain. The germline V gene encodes CDR1 SGDLS and CDR2 YYNGEE. J was trimmed by 12 bases and V by 3 bases; bases with no gene match: 1. CDR3 length: 12 residues. Method: immunoSEQ multiplex PCR; TCRdb's copy keeps in-frame clones and lacks some. The sample consists of 63,000 or so clones, 88% of them appearing once. The entry originates in a study of blood T cell repertoires in COVID-19. The source of this sequence is a human donor in a cohort sampled during active COVID-19. Sequencing was performed on peripheral blood. The rearrangement uses TRBV9 and TRBJ2-1, with 12 bases fitting TRBD2. The CDR3 is CASSASGRGQFF. The CDR3 nucleotides read TGTGCCAGCAGCGCTAGCGGGAGGGGGCAGTTCTTC.